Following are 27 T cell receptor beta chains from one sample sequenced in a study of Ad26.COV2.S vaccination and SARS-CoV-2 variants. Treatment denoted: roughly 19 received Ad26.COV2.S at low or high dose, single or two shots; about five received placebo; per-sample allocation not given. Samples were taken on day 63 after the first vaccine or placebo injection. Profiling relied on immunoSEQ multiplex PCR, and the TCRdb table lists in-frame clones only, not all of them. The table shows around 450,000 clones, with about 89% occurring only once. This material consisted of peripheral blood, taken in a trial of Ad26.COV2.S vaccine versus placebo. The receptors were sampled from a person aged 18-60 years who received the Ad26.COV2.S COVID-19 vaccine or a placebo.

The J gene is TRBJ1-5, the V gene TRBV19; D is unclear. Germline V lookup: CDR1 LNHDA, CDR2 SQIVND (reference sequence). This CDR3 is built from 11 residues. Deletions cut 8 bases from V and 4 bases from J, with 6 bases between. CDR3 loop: CASGLNQPQHF. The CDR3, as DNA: TGTGCCAGTGGATTAAATCAGCCCCAGCATTTT.

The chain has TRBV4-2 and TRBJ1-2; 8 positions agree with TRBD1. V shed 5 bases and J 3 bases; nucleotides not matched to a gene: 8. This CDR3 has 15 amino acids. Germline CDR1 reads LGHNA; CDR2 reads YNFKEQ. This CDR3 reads CASSESGQGHYGYTF. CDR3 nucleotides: TGTGCCAGCAGCGAAAGCGGACAGGGTCACTATGGCTACACCTTC.

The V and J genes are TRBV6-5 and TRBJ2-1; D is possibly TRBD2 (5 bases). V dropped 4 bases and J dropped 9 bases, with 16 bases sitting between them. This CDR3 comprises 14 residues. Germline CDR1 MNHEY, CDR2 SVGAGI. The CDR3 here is CASSLAPLSGEQFF. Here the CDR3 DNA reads TGTGCCAGCAGTTTGGCGCCTTTGAGCGGTGAGCAGTTCTTC.

In DNA form, the CDR3 reads TGTGCCAGTAGTATGGTCCCGTACTCTGGGGCCAACGTCCTGACTTTC. Encoded protein: CASSMVPYSGANVLTF. This sequence joins TRBV19 and TRBJ2-6; D unresolved. CDR1 and CDR2 from the germline V gene are LNHDA and SQIVND (reference sequence). The V end lost 3 bases, the J end lost 0 bases, and 9 bases lay between the germline ends. The CDR3 is made up of 16 amino acids.

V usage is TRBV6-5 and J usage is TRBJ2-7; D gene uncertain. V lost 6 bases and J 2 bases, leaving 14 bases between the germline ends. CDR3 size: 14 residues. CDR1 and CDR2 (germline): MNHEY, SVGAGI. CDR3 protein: CASRGTEEAYEQYF. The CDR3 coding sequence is TGTGCCAGCAGGGGTACCGAAGAAGCCTACGAGCAGTACTTC.

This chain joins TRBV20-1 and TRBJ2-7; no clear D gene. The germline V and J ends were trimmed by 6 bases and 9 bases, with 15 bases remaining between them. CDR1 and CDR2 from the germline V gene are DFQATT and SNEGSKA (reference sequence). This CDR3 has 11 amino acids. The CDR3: CSAPRSPGQYF. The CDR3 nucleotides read TGCAGTGCCCCTCGCAGCCCCGGGCAGTACTTC.

Written as DNA, the CDR3 is TGCGCCAGCAGCGTGGAACAGAGCTCCTATAATTCACCCCTCCACTTT. This gives the protein CASSVEQSSYNSPLHF. The chain couples TRBV5-1 to TRBJ1-6, with D hard to call. Germline V gene lookup returns CDR1 SGHRS and CDR2 YFSETQ. This CDR3 spans 16 amino acids. Trimming removed 4 bases from V and 0 bases from J, with 11 bases in between.

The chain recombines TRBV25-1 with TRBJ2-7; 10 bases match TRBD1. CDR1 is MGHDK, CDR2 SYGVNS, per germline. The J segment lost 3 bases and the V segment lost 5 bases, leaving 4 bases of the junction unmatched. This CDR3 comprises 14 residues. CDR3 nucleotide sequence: TGTGCCAGCAGTTACGGGGACAGGGGCTACGAGCAGTACTTC. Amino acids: CASSYGDRGYEQYF.

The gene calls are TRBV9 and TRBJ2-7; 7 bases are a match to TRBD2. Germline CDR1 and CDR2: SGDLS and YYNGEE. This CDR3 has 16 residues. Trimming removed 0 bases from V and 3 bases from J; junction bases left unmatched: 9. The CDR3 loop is CASSVVGSSGLYEQYF. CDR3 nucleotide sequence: TGTGCCAGCAGCGTAGTGGGATCTAGCGGCCTCTACGAGCAGTACTTC.

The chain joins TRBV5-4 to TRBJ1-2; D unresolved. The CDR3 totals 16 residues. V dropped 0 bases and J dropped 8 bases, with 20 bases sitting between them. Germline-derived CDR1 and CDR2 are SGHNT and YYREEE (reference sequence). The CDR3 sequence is CASSLGRARSVWGYTF. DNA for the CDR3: TGTGCCAGCAGCTTGGGCCGGGCGAGGTCGGTTTGGGGCTACACCTTC.

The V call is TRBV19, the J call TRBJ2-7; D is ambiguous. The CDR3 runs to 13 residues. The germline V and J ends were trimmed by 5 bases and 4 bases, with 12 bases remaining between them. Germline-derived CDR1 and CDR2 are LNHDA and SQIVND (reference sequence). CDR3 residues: CASSPYLGYEQYF. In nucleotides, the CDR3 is TGTGCCAGTAGTCCCTACCTTGGTTACGAGCAGTACTTC.

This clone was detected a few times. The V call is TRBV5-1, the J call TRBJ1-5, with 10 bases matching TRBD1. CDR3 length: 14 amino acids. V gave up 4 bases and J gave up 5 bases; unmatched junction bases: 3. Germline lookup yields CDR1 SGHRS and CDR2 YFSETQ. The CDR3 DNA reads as TGCGCCAGCAGCCAAGGACAGGGGGATCAGCCCCAGCATTTT. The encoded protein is CASSQGQGDQPQHF.

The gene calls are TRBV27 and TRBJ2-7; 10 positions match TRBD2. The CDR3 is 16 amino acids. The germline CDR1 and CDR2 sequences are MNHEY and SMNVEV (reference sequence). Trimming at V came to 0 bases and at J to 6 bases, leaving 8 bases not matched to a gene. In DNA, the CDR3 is TGTGCCAGCAGTTTATCTGGGACGACTAGCGGGCGCGAGCAGTACTTC. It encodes CASSLSGTTSGREQYF.

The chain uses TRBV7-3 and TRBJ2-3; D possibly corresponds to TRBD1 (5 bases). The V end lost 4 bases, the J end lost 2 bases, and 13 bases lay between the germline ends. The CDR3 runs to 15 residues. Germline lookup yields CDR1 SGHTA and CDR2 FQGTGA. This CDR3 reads CASSYLGRDTDTQYF. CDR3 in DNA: TGTGCCAGCAGCTACCTCGGCAGGGACACAGATACGCAGTATTTT.

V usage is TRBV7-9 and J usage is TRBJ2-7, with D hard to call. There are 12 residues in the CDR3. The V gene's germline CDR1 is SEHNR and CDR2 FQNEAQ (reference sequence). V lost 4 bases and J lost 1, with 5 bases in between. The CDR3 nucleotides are TGTGCCAGCAGCTCTGTATCCTACGAGCAGTACTTC. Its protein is CASSSVSYEQYF.

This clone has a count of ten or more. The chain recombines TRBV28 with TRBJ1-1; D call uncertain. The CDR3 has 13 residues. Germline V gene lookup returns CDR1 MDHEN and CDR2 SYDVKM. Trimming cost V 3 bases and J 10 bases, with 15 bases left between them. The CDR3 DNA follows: TGTGCCAGCAGTTTGACAAGCGGGAAATTAGCTTTCTTT. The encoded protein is CASSLTSGKLAFF.

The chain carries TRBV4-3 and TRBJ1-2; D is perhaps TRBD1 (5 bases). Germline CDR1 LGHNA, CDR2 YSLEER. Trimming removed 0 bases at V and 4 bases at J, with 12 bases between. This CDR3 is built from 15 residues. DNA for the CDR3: TGCGCCAGCAGCCAAGATATCGAGGGGTCCTATGGCTACACCTTC. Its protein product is CASSQDIEGSYGYTF.

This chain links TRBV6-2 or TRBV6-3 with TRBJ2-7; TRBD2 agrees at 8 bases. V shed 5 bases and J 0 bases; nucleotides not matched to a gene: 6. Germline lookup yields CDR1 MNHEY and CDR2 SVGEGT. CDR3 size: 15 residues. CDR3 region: CASSHPAGDSYEQYF. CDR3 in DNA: TGTGCCAGCAGTCATCCAGCGGGGGACTCCTACGAGCAGTACTTC.

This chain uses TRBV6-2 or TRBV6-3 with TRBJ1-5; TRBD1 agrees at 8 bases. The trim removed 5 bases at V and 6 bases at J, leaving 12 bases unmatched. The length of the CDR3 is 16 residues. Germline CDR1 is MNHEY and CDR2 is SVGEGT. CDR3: CASSQTLDRGPQPQHF. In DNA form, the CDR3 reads TGTGCCAGCAGTCAGACCCTCGACAGGGGTCCTCAGCCCCAGCATTTT.

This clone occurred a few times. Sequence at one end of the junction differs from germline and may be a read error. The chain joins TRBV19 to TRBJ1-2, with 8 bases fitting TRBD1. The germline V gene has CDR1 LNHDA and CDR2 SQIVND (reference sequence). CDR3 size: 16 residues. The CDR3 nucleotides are TGTGCCAGTAGCCAACGGGACAGGCTGCCGGGTTATGACTACACCTTC. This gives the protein CASSQRDRLPGYDYTF.

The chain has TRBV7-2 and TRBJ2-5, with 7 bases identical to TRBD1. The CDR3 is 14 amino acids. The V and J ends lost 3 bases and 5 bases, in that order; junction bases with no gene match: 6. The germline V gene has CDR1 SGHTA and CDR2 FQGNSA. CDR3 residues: CASSLRQGWETQYF. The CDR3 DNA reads TGTGCCAGCAGCTTGCGACAGGGTTGGGAGACCCAGTACTTC. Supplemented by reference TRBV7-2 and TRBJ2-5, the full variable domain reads GAGVSQSPSNKVTEKGKDVELRCDPISGHTALYWYRQSLGQGLEFLIYFQGNSAPDKSGLPSDRFSAERTGGSVSTLTIQRTQQEDSAVYLCASSLRQGWETQYFGPGTRLLVL.

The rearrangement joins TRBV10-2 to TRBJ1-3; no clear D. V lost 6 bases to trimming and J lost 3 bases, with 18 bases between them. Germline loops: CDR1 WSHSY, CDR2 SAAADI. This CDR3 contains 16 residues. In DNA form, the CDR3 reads TGCGCCAGCAGGGATATGACTGCTCTAGTTGGAAACACCATATATTTT. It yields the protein CASRDMTALVGNTIYF.

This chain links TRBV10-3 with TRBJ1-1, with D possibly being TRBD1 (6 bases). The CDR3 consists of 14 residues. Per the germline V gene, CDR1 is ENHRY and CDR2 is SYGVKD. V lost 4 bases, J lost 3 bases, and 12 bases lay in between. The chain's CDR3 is CAISVTKGDTEAFF. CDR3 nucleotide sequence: TGTGCCATCAGTGTTACGAAGGGGGACACTGAAGCTTTCTTT.

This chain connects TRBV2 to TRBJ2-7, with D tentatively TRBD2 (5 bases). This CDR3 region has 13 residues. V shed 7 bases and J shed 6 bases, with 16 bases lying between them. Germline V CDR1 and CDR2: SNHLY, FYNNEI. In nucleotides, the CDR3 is TGTGCCAGCAATAAGGTACTAGTCTCCGAGCAGTACTTC. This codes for CASNKVLVSEQYF.

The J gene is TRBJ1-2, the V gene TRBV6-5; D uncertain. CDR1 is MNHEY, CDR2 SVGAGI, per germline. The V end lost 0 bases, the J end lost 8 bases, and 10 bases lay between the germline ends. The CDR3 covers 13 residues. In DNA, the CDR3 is TGTGCCAGCAGTTACTCCCCTTCCTGGGGCTACACCTTC. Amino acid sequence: CASSYSPSWGYTF.

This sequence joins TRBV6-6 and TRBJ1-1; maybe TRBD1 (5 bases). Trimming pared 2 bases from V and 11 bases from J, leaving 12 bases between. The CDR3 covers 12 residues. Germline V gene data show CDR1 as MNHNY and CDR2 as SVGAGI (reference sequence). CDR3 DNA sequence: TGTGCCAGCAGTTACCCGGACAACACGGCTTTCTTT. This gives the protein CASSYPDNTAFF.

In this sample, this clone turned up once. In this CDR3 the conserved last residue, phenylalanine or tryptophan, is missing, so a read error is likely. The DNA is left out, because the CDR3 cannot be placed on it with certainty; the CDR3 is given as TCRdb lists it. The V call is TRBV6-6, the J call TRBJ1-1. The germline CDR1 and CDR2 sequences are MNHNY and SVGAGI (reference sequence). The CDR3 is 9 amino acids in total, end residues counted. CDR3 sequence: CASSPPLLL.